The next 11 T cell receptor beta chains were all read from a single sample in a study of radiotherapy plus CTLA-4 blockade in lung cancer. Clones were read by immunoSEQ multiplex PCR, and TCRdb kept only the in-frame ones, dropping some. The repertoire holds roughly 62,000 clones, with roughly four fifths as singletons. The starting material was peripheral blood, obtained from a patient treated with radiotherapy plus ipilimumab. These receptors came from a human donor with non-small cell lung cancer who had a complete response to radiotherapy plus ipilimumab.

V usage is TRBV7-3 and J usage is TRBJ2-5, with 14 bases lining up with TRBD2. With 2 bases clipped from V and 4 bases from J, the junction kept 6 bases outside the gene matches. The germline gives CDR1 SGHTA, CDR2 FQGTGA. The CDR3 covers 17 residues. The CDR3 is CASSLRGTSGSRETQYF. CDR3 nucleotides: TGTGCCAGCAGCTTACGAGGGACTAGCGGGAGTCGAGAGACCCAGTACTTC.

J is TRBJ2-7 and V is TRBV5-1, with 7 nucleotides matching TRBD1. J lost 4 bases, V lost 4 bases, and 5 bases had no gene match. CDR1 SGHRS and CDR2 YFSETQ come from the germline V gene. The CDR3 sequence is 13 residues long. CDR3 sequence (DNA): TGCGCCAGCAGCGCCGGGACAGTTTACGAGCAGTACTTC. Its protein product is CASSAGTVYEQYF.

This chain uses TRBV18 with TRBJ2-7; 8 bases are shared with TRBD1. The junction had 13 bases not matched to a gene; V was cut back by 2 bases and J by 4 bases. CDR1 KGHSH and CDR2 LQKENI come from the germline V gene. The CDR3 extends over 17 amino acids. The CDR3 region is CASSPGGSGTGLYEQYF. The CDR3 nucleotides read TGTGCCAGCTCACCAGGGGGTTCCGGGACAGGATTGTACGAGCAGTACTTC.

CDR3 DNA sequence: TGCGCCAGCAGCACCGCCACAGGGGCCAATGAGCAGTTCTTC. This sequence encodes CASSTATGANEQFF. This chain joins TRBV5-1 and TRBJ2-1; the match to TRBD1 covers 7 bases. V was pared by 4 bases and J by 6 bases, with 7 bases of the junction left unmatched. The CDR3 covers 14 residues. CDR1 and CDR2 (germline): SGHRS, YFSETQ.

The CDR3 sequence is CASSYSGGRQYF. The DNA of the CDR3 is TGTGCCAGCAGTTACTCGGGGGGGAGGCAGTACTTC. This chain connects TRBV6-6 to TRBJ2-7, with 7 bases matching TRBD2. Germline assignment: CDR1 MNHNY and CDR2 SVGAGI (reference sequence). J gave up 9 bases and V 0 bases, and 2 bases lay outside the gene matches. The CDR3 contains 12 residues.

This clone was observed a few times. V and J are TRBV27 and TRBJ2-1; 12 positions agree with TRBD2. Germline V gene lookup returns CDR1 MNHEY and CDR2 SMNVEV (reference sequence). V gave up 6 bases and J gave up 6 bases; unmatched junction bases: 9. The CDR3 has 16 residues. CDR3 coding DNA: TGTGCCAGCAGAAAACAAACTAGCGGGGGGTCCAATGAGCAGTTCTTC. Translation gives CASRKQTSGGSNEQFF.

This clone counts as large. The V call is TRBV2, the J call TRBJ1-6; 11 bases match TRBD1. Trimming removed 4 bases from V and 3 bases from J; junction bases left unmatched: 11. Per germline, CDR1 SNHLY and CDR2 FYNNEI. This CDR3 region has 19 residues. CDR3 sequence: CASSGDRGDTLFYNSPLHF. In DNA, the CDR3 is TGTGCCAGCAGTGGGGACAGGGGGGATACCTTGTTCTATAATTCACCCCTCCACTTT.

The genes are TRBV18 and TRBJ2-7, with 8 bases identical to TRBD1. With 0 bases clipped from V and 4 bases from J, the junction kept 8 bases outside the gene matches. Germline CDR1 reads KGHSH; CDR2 reads LQKENI. This CDR3 contains 16 residues. CDR3 DNA sequence: TGTGCCAGCTCACCACCAGGGACAGGTGGAGGATACGAGCAGTACTTC. This gives the protein CASSPPGTGGGYEQYF.

The genes are TRBV11-2 and TRBJ2-1; 15 positions match TRBD2. CDR3 size: 17 residues. The V gene's germline CDR1 is SGHAT and CDR2 FQNNGV. Germline trimming cut 6 bases from V and 7 bases from J; bases unmatched to any gene: 10. CDR3 nucleotides: TGTGCCAGCAGGATTAGTTACGGGACTAGCGGGAGGAATGAGCAGTTCTTC. Protein: CASRISYGTSGRNEQFF.

This clone was seen only once. The chain carries TRBV7-2 and TRBJ1-1; 8 positions agree with TRBD1. Germline CDR1 and CDR2: SGHTA and FQGNSA. Trimming removed 0 bases from V and 11 bases from J; junction bases left unmatched: 8. This CDR3 has 14 residues. The CDR3 is CASSLAGRGRGAFF. The DNA for the CDR3 is TGTGCCAGCAGCTTAGCAGGCAGGGGGCGGGGGGCTTTCTTT.

A few counts support this clone. The chain uses TRBV27 and TRBJ1-2, with TRBD1 matching over 12 bases. This CDR3 is built from 15 residues. J lost 7 bases, V lost 5 bases, and 8 bases had no gene match. The germline V gene has CDR1 MNHEY and CDR2 SMNVEV (reference sequence). For the CDR3, the DNA is TGTGCCAGCAGTCCCTTGGGACAGGGGGCTTTTGGCTACACCTTC. It codes for CASSPLGQGAFGYTF.